This T cell receptor beta chain was retrieved from a study of human T cells and chemical hapten exposure. Across the study: All patients underwent weekly scalp dosing with diphenylcyclopropenone for the full roughly 25-week study.

This clonotype was detected many times. Its target is not known. Time point: patch test 2, 6 weeks after DPC sensitization. Documented treatment: therapeutic diphenylcyclopropenone sensitization with weekly scalp DPC. Germline CDR1 LGHDT, CDR2 YNNKEL (reference sequence). The length of the CDR3 is 15 residues. With V trimmed by 2 bases and J by 2 bases, 2 bases remained unmatched. TCRdb reanalysed the RACE reads using MiXCR and keeps one entry per CDR3 protein. This repertoire shows 110,000 to 150,000 distinct CDR3 sequences, roughly 12% found once; its top ten account for around 1.4%. General study results and limits: Patch test scores rose with PT1 expanded TCR counts, a positive correlation.

Sequences were derived from whole blood, sampled in connection with sensitization to the hapten diphenylcyclopropenone (DPC). The TCR was taken from a woman in her forties or fifties with alopecia areata. Some clones in this sample may be carry-over from other donors' samples. The rearrangement joins TRBV3-1 to TRBJ2-3; TRBD2 aligns across 9 bases. This chain's CDR3 is CASSQRLAATDTQYF. The CDR3 DNA reads TGTGCCAGCAGCCAAAGACTAGCGGCCACAGATACGCAGTATTTT.